The present entry profiles one T cell receptor (beta chain) with its context. This record belongs to a study of cytotoxic CD8 clonotypes in ibrutinib-treated CLL. The table came from immunoSEQ multiplex PCR; TCRdb's copy has only in-frame clones and leaves some out. The data contain 250,000 to 350,000 clones, 76% of them seen just once; the ten biggest clones take up roughly 5%. This CDR3 has 15 residues. The ends were cut back, 2 bases at V and 2 bases at J, with 13 bases in the middle. Germline CDR1 reads KGHSH; CDR2 reads LQKENI. Sequencing was performed on PBMCs, taken at disease progression, from a patient treated with ibrutinib. The sequence was obtained from a human donor with chronic lymphocytic leukemia. The V gene is TRBV18, the J gene TRBJ2-7; D remains ambiguous. DNA of the CDR3: TGTGCCAGCTCACCATCCTTCGGCAGCCCCTACGAGCAGTACTTC. This codes for CASSPSFGSPYEQYF.